The entry below gives a single TCR beta chain sequence along with its context. The antigen remains unidentified. There are 15 residues in the CDR3. V was shortened by 4 bases and J by 2 bases, with 15 bases between the two germline ends. Germline V gene lookup returns CDR1 SEHNR and CDR2 FQNEAQ (reference sequence). Combining iRepertoire HTBI primers with Arm-PCR of CDR3 regions, the authors built TCR beta libraries. TCRdb re-analysed the multiplex PCR reads in MiXCR, keeping a single row per CDR3 protein. The sample holds fewer than 550,000 distinct CDR3 sequences, roughly 17% seen once. This record comes from a study of regulatory T cells in long-lasting Graves disease. The study's findings and limits: In persistent patients, shared public clonotypes (around 2,500) outnumbered those in new patients (roughly 870).

Documented time point: newly diagnosed GD, antithyroid drugs for less than 3 months. After RNA was extracted from PBMCs, the TCR library was made from it. A volume of approximately 9.8 milliliters of peripheral blood was collected in EDTA tubes. These data also formed part of another study, on T cells in Graves' hyperthyroidism and ophthalmopathy. That source adds: Through a model of 13 V-J features, ophthalmopathy was separated from stable hyperthyroidism.

This TCR was recovered from a woman in her late teens or twenties with Graves disease. The chain joins TRBV7-9 to TRBJ2-7; possibly TRBD2 for D (6 bases). The source material was peripheral blood mononuclear cells (PBMCs), sampled at new diagnosis, from a patient treated with antithyroid drugs. CDR3 sequence: CASSWDRDLAYEQYF. CDR3 sequence (DNA): TGTGCCAGCAGCTGGGACCGGGACTTAGCCTACGAGCAGTACTTC.